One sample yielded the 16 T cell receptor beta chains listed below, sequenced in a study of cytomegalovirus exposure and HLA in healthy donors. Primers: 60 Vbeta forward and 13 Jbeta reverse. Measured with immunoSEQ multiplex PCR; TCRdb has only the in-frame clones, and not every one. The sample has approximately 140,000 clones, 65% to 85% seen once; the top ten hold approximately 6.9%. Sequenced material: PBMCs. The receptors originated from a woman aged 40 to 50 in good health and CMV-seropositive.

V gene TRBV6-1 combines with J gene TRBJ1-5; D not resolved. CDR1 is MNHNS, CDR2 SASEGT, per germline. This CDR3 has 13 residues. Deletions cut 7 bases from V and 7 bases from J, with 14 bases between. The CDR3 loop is CASTEERIQPQHF. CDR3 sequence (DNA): TGTGCCAGCACAGAGGAAAGAATCCAGCCCCAGCATTTT.

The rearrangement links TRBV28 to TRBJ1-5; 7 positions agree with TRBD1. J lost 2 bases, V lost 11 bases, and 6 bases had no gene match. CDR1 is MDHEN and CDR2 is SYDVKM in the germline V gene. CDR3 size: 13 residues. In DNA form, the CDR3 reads TGTGCCGCCCACAGGGGCGGCAATCAGCCCCAGCATTTT. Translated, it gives CAAHRGGNQPQHF.

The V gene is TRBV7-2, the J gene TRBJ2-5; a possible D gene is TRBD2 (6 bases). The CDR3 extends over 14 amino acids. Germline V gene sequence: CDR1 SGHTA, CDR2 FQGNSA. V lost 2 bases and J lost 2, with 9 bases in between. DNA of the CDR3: TGTGCCAGCAGCTTACGTGGGACTCAAGAGACCCAGTACTTC. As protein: CASSLRGTQETQYF. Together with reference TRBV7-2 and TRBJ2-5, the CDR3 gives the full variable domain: GAGVSQSPSNKVTEKGKDVELRCDPISGHTALYWYRQSLGQGLEFLIYFQGNSAPDKSGLPSDRFSAERTGGSVSTLTIQRTQQEDSAVYLCASSLRGTQETQYFGPGTRLLVL.

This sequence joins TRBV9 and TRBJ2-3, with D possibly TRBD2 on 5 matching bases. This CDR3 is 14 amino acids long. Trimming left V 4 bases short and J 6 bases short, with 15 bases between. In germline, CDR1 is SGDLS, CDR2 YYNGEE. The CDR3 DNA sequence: TGTGCCAGCAGCCCCGGAGGTCCGGGGGATACGCAGTATTTT. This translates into CASSPGGPGDTQYF.

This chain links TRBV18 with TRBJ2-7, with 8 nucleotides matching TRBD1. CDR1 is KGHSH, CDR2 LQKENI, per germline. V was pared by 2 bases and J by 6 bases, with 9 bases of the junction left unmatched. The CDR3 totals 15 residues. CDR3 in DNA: TGTGCCAGCTCACCAGCAGGGGGCGCATCCGCCGAGCAGTACTTC. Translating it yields CASSPAGGASAEQYF.

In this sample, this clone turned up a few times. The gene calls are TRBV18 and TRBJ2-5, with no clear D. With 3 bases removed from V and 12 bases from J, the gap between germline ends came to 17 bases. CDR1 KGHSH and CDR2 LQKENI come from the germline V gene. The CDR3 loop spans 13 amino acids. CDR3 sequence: CASSPLETAFKYF. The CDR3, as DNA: TGTGCCAGCTCACCCTTGGAGACGGCCTTTAAGTACTTC.

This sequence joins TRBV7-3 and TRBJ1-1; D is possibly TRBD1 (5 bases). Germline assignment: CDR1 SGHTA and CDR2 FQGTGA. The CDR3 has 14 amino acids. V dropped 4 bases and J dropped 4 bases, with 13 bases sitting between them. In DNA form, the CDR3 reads TGTGCCAGCAGCTCCCAGGCGGGGGGCACTGAAGCTTTCTTT. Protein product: CASSSQAGGTEAFF.

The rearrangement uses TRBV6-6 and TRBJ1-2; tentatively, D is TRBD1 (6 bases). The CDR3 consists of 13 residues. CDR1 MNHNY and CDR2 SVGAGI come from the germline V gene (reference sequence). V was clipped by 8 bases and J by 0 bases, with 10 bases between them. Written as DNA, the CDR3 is TGTGCCAGCCAGGACAGACCTAACTATGGCTACACCTTC. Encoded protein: CASQDRPNYGYTF.

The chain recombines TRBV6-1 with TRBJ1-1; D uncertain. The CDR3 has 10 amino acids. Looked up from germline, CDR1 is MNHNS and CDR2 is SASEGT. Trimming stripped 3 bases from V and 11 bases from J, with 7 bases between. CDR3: CASSEYGAFF. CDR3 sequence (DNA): TGTGCCAGCAGTGAGTACGGGGCTTTCTTT.

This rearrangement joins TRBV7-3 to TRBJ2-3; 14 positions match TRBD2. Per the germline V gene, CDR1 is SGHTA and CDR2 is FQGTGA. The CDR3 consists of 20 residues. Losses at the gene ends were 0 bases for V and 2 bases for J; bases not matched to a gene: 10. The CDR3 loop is CASSLTPGLAGVSYTDTQYF. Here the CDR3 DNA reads TGTGCCAGCAGCTTAACTCCGGGACTAGCGGGGGTCTCCTACACAGATACGCAGTATTTT.

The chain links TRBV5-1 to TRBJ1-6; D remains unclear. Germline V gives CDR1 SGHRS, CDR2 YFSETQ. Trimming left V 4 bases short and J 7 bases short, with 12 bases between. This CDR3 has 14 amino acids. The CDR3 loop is CASSERTVNSPLHF. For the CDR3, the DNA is TGCGCCAGCAGCGAGCGGACGGTGAATTCACCCCTCCACTTT.

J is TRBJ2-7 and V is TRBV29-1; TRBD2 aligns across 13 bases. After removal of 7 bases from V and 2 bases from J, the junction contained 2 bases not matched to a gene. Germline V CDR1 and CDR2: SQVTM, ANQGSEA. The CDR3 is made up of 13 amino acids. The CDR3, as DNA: TGCAGCGCCGGGACTAGCGGGGCCTACGAGCAGTACTTC. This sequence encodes CSAGTSGAYEQYF.

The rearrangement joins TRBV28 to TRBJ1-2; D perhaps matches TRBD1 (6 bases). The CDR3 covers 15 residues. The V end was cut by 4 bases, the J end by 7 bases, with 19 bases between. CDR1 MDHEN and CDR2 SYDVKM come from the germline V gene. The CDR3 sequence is CASSYPAGVSVGYTF. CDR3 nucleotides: TGTGCCAGCAGTTACCCAGCAGGGGTCTCAGTTGGCTACACCTTC.

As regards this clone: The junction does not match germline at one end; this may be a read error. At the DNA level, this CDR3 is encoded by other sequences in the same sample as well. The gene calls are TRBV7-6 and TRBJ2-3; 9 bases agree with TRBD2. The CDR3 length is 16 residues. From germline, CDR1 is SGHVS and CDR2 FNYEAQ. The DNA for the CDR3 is TGTGCCAGCAGCCCTTTAGCGGGGGAGAGCACGGATACGCAGTATTTT. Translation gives CASSPLAGESTDTQYF.

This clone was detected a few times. The CDR3 loop is CASSLDHTGLAGYEQYF. DNA for the CDR3: TGTGCCAGCAGCTTAGATCACACAGGACTAGCGGGCTACGAGCAGTACTTC. The V and J genes are TRBV11-2 and TRBJ2-7, with 11 bases matching TRBD2. The CDR3 extends over 17 amino acids. The germline gives CDR1 SGHAT, CDR2 FQNNGV. V dropped 0 bases and J dropped 3; count of bases not matched to a gene: 7.

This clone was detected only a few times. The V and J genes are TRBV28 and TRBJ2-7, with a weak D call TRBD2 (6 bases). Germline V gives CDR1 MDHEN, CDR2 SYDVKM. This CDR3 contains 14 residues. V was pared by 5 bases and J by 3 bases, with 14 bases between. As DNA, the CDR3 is TGTGCCAGCAGTCCCGTCGGAGGGCTCTACGAGCAGTACTTC. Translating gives CASSPVGGLYEQYF.